The following is a T cell receptor (beta chain) sequence with its context. The target antigen is unknown. The source of the sample is a study of cytomegalovirus exposure and HLA in healthy donors. Points from the study as a whole: It was about 180 TCR beta chains that were listed as cytomegalovirus-associated. Later genetic work tied a missense DCLRE1C variant to beta-chain V and J trimming.

Amplification used 60 Vbeta primers and 13 Jbeta primers. The method was immunoSEQ multiplex PCR; TCRdb's version includes in-frame clones alone and lacks a portion of them. The profile shows about 64,000 clones, about 80% of them singletons. Germline assignment: CDR1 MGHRA and CDR2 YSYEKL. The CDR3 consists of 17 residues. V lost 1 base to trimming and J lost 6 bases, with 22 bases between them. The rearrangement joins TRBV4-1 to TRBJ2-7; tentative D call: TRBD2 (7 bases). Sample: PBMCs. The clonotype was recovered from a young man in good health and CMV-seropositive. This CDR3 is CASSQGPLPGGGGEQYF. CDR3 DNA: TGCGCCAGCAGCCAAGGTCCCCTGCCGGGGGGCGGTGGCGAGCAGTACTTC.